These 8 T cell receptor beta chains share one sample of origin, sequenced in a study of technical replicates of blood from a handful of donors. Repertoires were generated with immunoSEQ multiplex PCR, while TCRdb's copy carries only in-frame clones and drops some. This sample has around 85,000 clones, with around 94% found just once. The sequencing sample was made of T cells isolated from PBMCs. The source of these receptors is a human donor in good health.

The V call is TRBV10-2, the J call TRBJ2-7; D possibly corresponds to TRBD2 (6 bases). Per germline, CDR1 WSHSY and CDR2 SAAADI. Trimming pared 0 bases from V and 4 bases from J, leaving 13 bases between. CDR3 length: 15 amino acids. The CDR3 here is CASSESVSGPYEQYF. The CDR3 DNA is TGCGCCAGCAGTGAGTCGGTAAGCGGGCCTTACGAGCAGTACTTC.

J is TRBJ2-2 and V is TRBV28; tentatively, D is TRBD1 (6 bases). Deletions cut 3 bases from V and 3 bases from J, with 11 bases between. The V gene's germline CDR1 is MDHEN and CDR2 SYDVKM. CDR3 length: 15 amino acids. The CDR3 spells CASSFGQIDTGELFF. CDR3 DNA sequence: TGTGCCAGCAGTTTCGGACAGATTGACACCGGGGAGCTGTTTTTT.

The V call is TRBV7-9, the J call TRBJ2-5; 9 bases fit TRBD2. CDR1 and CDR2 (germline): SEHNR, FQNEAQ (reference sequence). Trimming at V came to 0 bases and at J to 2 bases, leaving 10 bases not matched to a gene. This CDR3 is built from 18 residues. The CDR3 bases are TGTGCCAGCAGCTTAGCGCTAATCCTAGCGGGATATCAAGAGACCCAGTACTTC. Translation gives CASSLALILAGYQETQYF.

This clone came up a few times. The chain uses TRBV5-6 and TRBJ1-5, with TRBD1 identical over 7 bases. The V segment lost 2 bases and the J segment 3 bases; nucleotides outside the gene matches: 14. Germline-derived CDR1 and CDR2 are SGHDT and YYEEEE. CDR3 size: 18 residues. The CDR3, as DNA: TGTGCCAGCAGCTTCAACCGAAACAGGGGCTCCCACAATCAGCCCCAGCATTTT. Its translation is CASSFNRNRGSHNQPQHF.

This clone was detected once. The V call is TRBV19, the J call TRBJ1-1, with 8 nucleotides matching TRBD1. The CDR3 is 16 residues long. Germline trimming cut 5 bases from V and 1 base from J; bases unmatched to any gene: 9. Germline CDR1 reads LNHDA; CDR2 reads SQIVND (reference sequence). The CDR3 here is CASSAFQTGANTEAFF. CDR3 in DNA: TGTGCCAGTAGTGCGTTCCAGACAGGGGCGAACACTGAAGCTTTCTTT.

CDR3 coding DNA: TGTGCCAGCAACCCGAGGGGTAGCGGTTATTTTGAGCAGTTCTTC. It yields the protein CASNPRGSGYFEQFF. This rearrangement joins TRBV5-6 to TRBJ2-1, with D possibly TRBD2 on 6 matching bases. This CDR3 is 15 amino acids long. The germline V and J ends were trimmed by 6 bases and 9 bases, with 22 bases remaining between them. CDR1 and CDR2 (germline): SGHDT, YYEEEE.

The chain links TRBV2 to TRBJ2-7, with D unclear. The V gene lost 2 bases and the J gene lost 5 bases, with 7 bases spanning the gap. This CDR3 comprises 12 residues. Germline V lookup: CDR1 SNHLY, CDR2 FYNNEI. The CDR3 loop is CASSELVDEQYF. For the CDR3, the DNA is TGTGCCAGCAGTGAACTTGTCGACGAGCAGTACTTC.

The chain recombines TRBV6-6 with TRBJ1-1; TRBD1 might be the D (6 bases). The CDR3 loop spans 14 amino acids. The germline gives CDR1 MNHNY, CDR2 SVGAGI (reference sequence). Deletions cut 2 bases from V and 6 bases from J, with 13 bases between. The CDR3 loop is CASSYLPRQAEAFF. CDR3 sequence (DNA): TGTGCCAGCAGTTACCTTCCTAGACAGGCTGAAGCTTTCTTT.